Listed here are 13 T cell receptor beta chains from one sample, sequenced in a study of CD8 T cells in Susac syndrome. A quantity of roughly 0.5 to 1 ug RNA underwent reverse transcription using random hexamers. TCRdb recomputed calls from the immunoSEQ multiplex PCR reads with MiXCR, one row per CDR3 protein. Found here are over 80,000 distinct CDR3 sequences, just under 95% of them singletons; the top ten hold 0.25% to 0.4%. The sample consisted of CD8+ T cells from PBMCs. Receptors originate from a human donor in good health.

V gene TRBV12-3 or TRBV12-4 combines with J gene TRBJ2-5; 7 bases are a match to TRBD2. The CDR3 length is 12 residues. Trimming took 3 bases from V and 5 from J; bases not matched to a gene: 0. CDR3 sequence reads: CASSFGGETQYF. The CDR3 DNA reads TGTGCCAGCAGTTTCGGGGGGGAGACCCAGTACTTC.

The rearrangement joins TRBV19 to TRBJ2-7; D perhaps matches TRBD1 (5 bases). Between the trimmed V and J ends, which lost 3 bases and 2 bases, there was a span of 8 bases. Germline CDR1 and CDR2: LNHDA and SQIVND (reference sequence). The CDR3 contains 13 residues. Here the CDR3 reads CASSMAQAYEQYF. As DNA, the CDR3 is TGTGCCAGTAGTATGGCACAGGCCTACGAGCAGTACTTC.

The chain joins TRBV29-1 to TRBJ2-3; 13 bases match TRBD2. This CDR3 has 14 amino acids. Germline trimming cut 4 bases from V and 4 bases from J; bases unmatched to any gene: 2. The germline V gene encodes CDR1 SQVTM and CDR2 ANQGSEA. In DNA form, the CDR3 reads TGCAGCGTTGTTACTAGCGGGGGGGCAGATACGCAGTATTTT. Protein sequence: CSVVTSGGADTQYF.

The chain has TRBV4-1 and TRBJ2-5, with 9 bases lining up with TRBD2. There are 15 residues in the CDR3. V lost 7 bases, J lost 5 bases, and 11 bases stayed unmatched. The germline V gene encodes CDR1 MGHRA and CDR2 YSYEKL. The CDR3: CASTSRGGLGETQYF. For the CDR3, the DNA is TGCGCCAGCACCTCGCGGGGGGGCCTCGGTGAGACCCAGTACTTC.

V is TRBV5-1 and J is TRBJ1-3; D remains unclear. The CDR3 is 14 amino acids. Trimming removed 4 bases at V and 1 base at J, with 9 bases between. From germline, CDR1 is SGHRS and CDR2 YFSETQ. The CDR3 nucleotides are TGCGCCAGCAGCCCTACAGAGTCTGGAAACACCATATATTTT. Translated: CASSPTESGNTIYF.

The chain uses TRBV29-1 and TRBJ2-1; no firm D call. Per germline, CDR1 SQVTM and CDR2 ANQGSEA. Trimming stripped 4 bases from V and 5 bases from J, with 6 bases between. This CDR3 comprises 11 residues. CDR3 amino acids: CSVGPHNEQFF. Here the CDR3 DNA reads TGCAGCGTTGGACCACACAATGAGCAGTTCTTC.

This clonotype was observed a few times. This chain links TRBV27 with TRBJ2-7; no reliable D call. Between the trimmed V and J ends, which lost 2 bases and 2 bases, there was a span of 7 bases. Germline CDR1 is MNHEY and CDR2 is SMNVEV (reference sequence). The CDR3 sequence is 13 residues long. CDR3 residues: CASSLGSTYEQYF. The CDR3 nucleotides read TGTGCCAGCAGTTTAGGGTCGACCTACGAGCAGTACTTC.

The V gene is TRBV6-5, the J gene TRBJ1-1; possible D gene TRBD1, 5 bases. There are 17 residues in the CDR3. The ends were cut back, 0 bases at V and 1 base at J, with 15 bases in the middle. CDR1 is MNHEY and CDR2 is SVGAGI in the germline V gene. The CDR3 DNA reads TGTGCCAGCAGTTACTCGATTGGGGGGACCGAGAACACTGAAGCTTTCTTT. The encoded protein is CASSYSIGGTENTEAFF.

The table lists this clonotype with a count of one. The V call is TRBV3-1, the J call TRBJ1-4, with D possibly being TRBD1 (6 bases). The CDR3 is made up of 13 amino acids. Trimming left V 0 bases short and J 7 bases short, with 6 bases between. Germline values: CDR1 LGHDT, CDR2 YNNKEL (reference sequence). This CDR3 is CASSQEGGEKLFF. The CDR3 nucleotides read TGTGCCAGCAGCCAAGAAGGGGGTGAAAAACTGTTTTTT.

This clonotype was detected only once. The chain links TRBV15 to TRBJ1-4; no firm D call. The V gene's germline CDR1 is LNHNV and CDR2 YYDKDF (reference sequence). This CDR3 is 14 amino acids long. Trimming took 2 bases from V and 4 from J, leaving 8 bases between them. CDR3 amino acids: CATSRPDYNEKLFF. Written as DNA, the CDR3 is TGTGCCACCAGCAGACCCGACTATAATGAAAAACTGTTTTTT.

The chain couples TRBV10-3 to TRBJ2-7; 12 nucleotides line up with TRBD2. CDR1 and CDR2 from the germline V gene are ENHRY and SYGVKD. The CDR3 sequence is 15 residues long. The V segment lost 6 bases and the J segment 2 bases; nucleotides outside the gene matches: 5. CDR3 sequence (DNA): TGTGCCATCAGACCTACTAGCGGGGGGCCCTACGAGCAGTACTTC. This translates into CAIRPTSGGPYEQYF.

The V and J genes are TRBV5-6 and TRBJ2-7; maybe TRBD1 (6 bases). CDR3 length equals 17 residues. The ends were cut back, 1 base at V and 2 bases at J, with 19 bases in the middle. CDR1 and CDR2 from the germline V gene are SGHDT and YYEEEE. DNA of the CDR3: TGTGCCAGCAGCTTGTACTCTCCTCGGGACAACCCCTACGAGCAGTACTTC. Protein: CASSLYSPRDNPYEQYF.

DNA of the CDR3: TGTGCCAGCAGCCCCGGGGATTTGATTGGCTACACCTTC. Protein product: CASSPGDLIGYTF. The chain combines TRBV6-6 with TRBJ1-2; D call uncertain. CDR1 MNHNY and CDR2 SVGAGI come from the germline V gene (reference sequence). Trimming took 6 bases from V and 7 from J, leaving 15 bases between them. CDR3 size: 13 residues.